Presented here are 23 T cell receptor beta chains from one specimen sequenced in a study of technical replicates of blood from a few donors. Using immunoSEQ multiplex PCR, the repertoire was profiled, and TCRdb retains in-frame clones only, with some absent. The sample holds approximately 81,000 clones, more than 80% seen once. Sequenced: PBMCs. The receptors shown here come from a human donor in good health. Some clones in this sample may be carry-over from other donors' samples.

V and J are TRBV7-7 and TRBJ2-5, with 8 bases lining up with TRBD2. The CDR3 is 15 residues long. Germline CDR1 SSHAT, CDR2 FNYEAQ (reference sequence). V shed 0 bases, J shed 5 bases, and the junction held 5 bases outside the gene matches. The CDR3 region is CASSLAGTSGETQYF. The CDR3 region has the DNA TGTGCCAGCAGCTTAGCCGGGACTAGTGGGGAGACCCAGTACTTC.

The genes are TRBV4-2 and TRBJ2-1, with 11 bases fitting TRBD2. V trimming: 0 bases; J trimming: 4 bases; junction bases outside the gene matches: 11. From germline, CDR1 is LGHNA and CDR2 YNFKEQ. The CDR3 loop spans 19 amino acids. CDR3: CASSQEGTSGSPLYNEQFF. For the CDR3, the DNA is TGTGCCAGCAGCCAAGAGGGGACTAGCGGATCCCCCCTTTACAATGAGCAGTTCTTC.

DNA of the CDR3: TGTGCCAGCAGTGAAGGGGCTAGCGGGGGGGGCACAGATACGCAGTATTTT. Translated, it gives CASSEGASGGGTDTQYF. The V call is TRBV6-1, the J call TRBJ2-3; 12 bases are shared with TRBD2. The CDR3 has 17 residues. Looked up from germline, CDR1 is MNHNS and CDR2 is SASEGT. Trimming removed 1 base from V and 1 base from J; junction bases left unmatched: 3.

The rearrangement links TRBV7-6 to TRBJ1-6; 11 bases agree with TRBD1. The CDR3 is 15 residues long. J lost 6 bases, V lost 5 bases, and 3 bases had no gene match. The germline CDR1 and CDR2 sequences are SGHVS and FNYEAQ. CDR3 sequence: CASSEGTGGNSPLHF. The CDR3 coding sequence is TGTGCCAGCAGCGAGGGGACAGGGGGTAATTCACCCCTCCACTTT. Using reference TRBV7-6 and TRBJ1-6 for the parts outside the CDR3, the full variable domain is GAGVSQSPRYKVTKRGQDVALRCDPISGHVSLYWYRQALGQGPEFLTYFNYEAQQDKSGLPNDRFSAERPEGSISTLTIQRTEQRDSAMYRCASSEGTGGNSPLHFGNGTRLTVT.

V and J are TRBV6-6 and TRBJ1-3, with 9 positions matching TRBD1. This CDR3 is built from 16 residues. Looked up from germline, CDR1 is MNHNY and CDR2 is SVGAGI (reference sequence). V was clipped by 0 bases and J by 4 bases; unmatched bases: 4. CDR3 sequence (DNA): TGTGCCAGCAGTTACTCGGGACAGGGACTAGGAAACACCATATATTTT. Its translation: CASSYSGQGLGNTIYF.

This clone was recorded only once. The chain is built from TRBV13 and TRBJ2-1; 8 bases line up with TRBD2. This CDR3 is built from 16 residues. The germline V gene encodes CDR1 PRHDT and CDR2 FYEKMQ (reference sequence). V was pared by 4 bases and J by 3 bases, with 8 bases of the junction left unmatched. CDR3: CASSSTFGGVYNEQFF. The DNA for the CDR3 is TGTGCCAGCAGCTCTACCTTCGGGGGGGTCTACAATGAGCAGTTCTTC. The entire variable domain, with the rest obtained from reference TRBV13 and TRBJ2-1, is as follows: AAGVIQSPRHLIKEKRETATLKCYPIPRHDTVYWYQQGPGQDPQFLISFYEKMQSDKGSIPDRFSAQQFSDYHSELNMSSLELGDSALYFCASSSTFGGVYNEQFFGPGTRLTVL.

The chain uses TRBV4-1 and TRBJ1-5; no clear D. The V gene's germline CDR1 is MGHRA and CDR2 YSYEKL. The CDR3 extends over 14 amino acids. The V end was cut by 0 bases, the J end by 4 bases, with 7 bases between. CDR3 DNA: TGCGCCAGCAGCCAAGATTCCGGGAATCAGCCCCAGCATTTT. It is translated as CASSQDSGNQPQHF.

This clone appeared once. The chain employs TRBV5-4 and TRBJ2-3; 8 bases fit TRBD2. CDR1 is SGHNT and CDR2 is YYREEE in the germline V gene (reference sequence). The V gene end was trimmed by 4 bases and the J gene end by 1 base; junction bases not matched to a gene: 5. The CDR3 is 15 residues long. The CDR3 reads CASSTQRGRTDTQYF. CDR3 DNA sequence: TGTGCCAGCAGCACCCAGCGGGGGCGCACAGATACGCAGTATTTT.

The chain uses TRBV4-1 and TRBJ2-7; tentatively, D is TRBD1 (6 bases). Germline V gene data show CDR1 as MGHRA and CDR2 as YSYEKL. The CDR3 sequence is 15 residues long. The V end was cut by 6 bases, the J end by 4 bases, with 19 bases between. The CDR3 region has the DNA TGCGCCAGCAGGGTGACATCCGGGACACCTTACGAGCAGTACTTC. Its protein product is CASRVTSGTPYEQYF.

The rearrangement links TRBV25-1 to TRBJ1-1; TRBD1 is a possible D gene (6 bases). V lost 6 bases to trimming and J lost 0 bases, with 11 bases between them. The germline V gene has CDR1 MGHDK and CDR2 SYGVNS. The CDR3 is made up of 14 amino acids. CDR3: CASSRDRMNTEAFF. In nucleotides, the CDR3 is TGTGCCAGCAGCAGAGACAGGATGAACACTGAAGCTTTCTTT.

This clone was seen just once. This sequence joins TRBV7-8 and TRBJ2-7; weak D call: TRBD1 (6 bases). CDR1 and CDR2 (germline): SGHVS, FQNEAQ. The V gene lost 1 base and the J gene lost 0 bases, with 25 bases spanning the gap. The CDR3 contains 20 residues. DNA for the CDR3: TGTGCCAGCAGCTTAGGGGGTCGGGGACGGACAGAAAGAAGCTCCTACGAGCAGTACTTC. Its translation: CASSLGGRGRTERSSYEQYF.

V gene TRBV7-6 combines with J gene TRBJ2-5, with 8 bases matching TRBD2. With 5 bases clipped from V and 1 base from J, the junction kept 6 bases outside the gene matches. Germline assignment: CDR1 SGHVS and CDR2 FNYEAQ. The CDR3 totals 15 residues. This CDR3 is CASSRGGASQETQYF. Written as DNA, the CDR3 is TGTGCCAGCAGCCGGGGGGGGGCGTCCCAAGAGACCCAGTACTTC.

The chain carries TRBV19 and TRBJ1-1; possibly TRBD1 for D (6 bases). This CDR3 has 15 amino acids. With 4 bases removed from V and 1 base from J, the gap between germline ends came to 13 bases. The germline V gene has CDR1 LNHDA and CDR2 SQIVND (reference sequence). The CDR3 is CASSTDSPQNTEAFF. DNA for the CDR3: TGTGCCAGTAGTACGGACAGCCCGCAGAACACTGAAGCTTTCTTT.

In this sample, this clone turned up a few times. The rearrangement links TRBV11-1 to TRBJ1-1; possibly TRBD1 for D (5 bases). The CDR3 loop spans 14 amino acids. The germline V gene has CDR1 SGHAT and CDR2 FQDESV (reference sequence). V shed 5 bases and J shed 3 bases, with 13 bases lying between them. CDR3 nucleotides: TGTGCCAGCAGCCCGCGGAGGGGAGACACTGAAGCTTTCTTT. Residues: CASSPRRGDTEAFF.

The rearrangement links TRBV10-2 to TRBJ1-5; 8 bases align to TRBD1. The CDR3 length is 14 residues. Germline V CDR1 and CDR2: WSHSY, SAAADI. V was clipped by 4 bases and J by 6 bases; unmatched bases: 5. The CDR3 DNA is TGCGCCAGCAGTGGGACAGGGAACGGTCAGCCCCAGCATTTT. Translating gives CASSGTGNGQPQHF.

This chain uses TRBV7-2 with TRBJ2-1, with TRBD2 identical over 7 bases. Germline V gives CDR1 SGHTA, CDR2 FQGNSA. V was pared by 6 bases and J by 0 bases, with 8 bases of the junction left unmatched. The CDR3 spans 16 residues. The CDR3 loop is CASSLRGSRSYNEQFF. The DNA of the CDR3 is TGTGCCAGCAGTCTGCGGGGGTCCCGCTCCTACAATGAGCAGTTCTTC.

The chain recombines TRBV19 with TRBJ2-7, with TRBD1 as a possible D gene (5 bases). The CDR3 runs to 15 residues. Germline loops: CDR1 LNHDA, CDR2 SQIVND (reference sequence). Trimming stripped 5 bases from V and 0 bases from J, with 14 bases between. For the CDR3, the DNA is TGTGCCAGTAGTCCCCCAAGGACACACTCCTACGAGCAGTACTTC. It encodes CASSPPRTHSYEQYF.

The chain is built from TRBV5-6 and TRBJ2-4; 8 positions agree with TRBD2. The J segment lost 5 bases and the V segment lost 3 bases, leaving 7 bases of the junction unmatched. Germline V gene sequence: CDR1 SGHDT, CDR2 YYEEEE. The CDR3 length is 15 residues. CDR3 DNA: TGTGCCAGCAGCTCAAAAGCGGGGGCCCAAAACATTCAGTACTTC. Protein: CASSSKAGAQNIQYF.

The chain has TRBV6-1 and TRBJ2-3, with D perhaps TRBD1 (5 bases). Germline V gives CDR1 MNHNS, CDR2 SASEGT. The CDR3 is made up of 14 amino acids. The V gene lost 3 bases and the J gene lost 4 bases, with 11 bases spanning the gap. CDR3 residues: CASSDQGGADTQYF. As DNA, the CDR3 is TGTGCCAGCAGTGATCAGGGTGGCGCAGATACGCAGTATTTT.

The genes are TRBV13 and TRBJ2-1; TRBD2 matches at 11 bases. The CDR3 is made up of 15 amino acids. Trimming cost V 5 bases and J 9 bases; bases outside gene matches: 9. Germline V lookup: CDR1 PRHDT, CDR2 FYEKMQ (reference sequence). The CDR3: CASSGASGRRGEQFF. The CDR3 nucleotides are TGTGCCAGCAGCGGAGCTAGCGGGAGGCGGGGTGAGCAGTTCTTC.

This clone showed up just a few times. CDR3 coding DNA: TGCGCCAGCAGCTTAGACGGTCCGGGTAGGACTGAAGCTTTCTTT. Its protein is CASSLDGPGRTEAFF. The chain uses TRBV5-1 and TRBJ1-1, with no clear D. CDR1 is SGHRS and CDR2 is YFSETQ in the germline V gene. The CDR3 consists of 15 residues. Trimming pared 2 bases from V and 5 bases from J, leaving 16 bases between.

The rearrangement uses TRBV5-1 and TRBJ2-3; a possible D gene is TRBD2 (5 bases). The CDR3 sequence is 19 residues long. Per the germline V gene, CDR1 is SGHRS and CDR2 is YFSETQ. V was shortened by 2 bases and J by 0 bases, with 22 bases between the two germline ends. This CDR3 reads CASSLTPTRKEVSTDTQYF. In DNA form, the CDR3 reads TGCGCCAGCAGCTTAACCCCAACTAGAAAGGAGGTTAGCACAGATACGCAGTATTTT.

This sequence joins TRBV5-1 and TRBJ2-7, with 10 nucleotides matching TRBD1. Germline CDR1 reads SGHRS; CDR2 reads YFSETQ. Germline trimming cut 4 bases from V and 2 bases from J; bases unmatched to any gene: 6. This CDR3 spans 15 amino acids. The CDR3 DNA reads as TGCGCCAGCAGCCCAGATGGGACAGGGGCCTACGAGCAGTACTTC. As protein: CASSPDGTGAYEQYF.